The next 22 T cell receptor beta chains were all read from a single sample in a study of cytomegalovirus exposure and HLA in healthy donors. PCR employed 60 Vbeta and 13 Jbeta primers. The table came from immunoSEQ multiplex PCR; TCRdb's copy has only in-frame clones and leaves some out. The table shows roughly 110,000 clones, with 65% to 85% occurring only once. Sequencing input: PBMCs. The receptors were sampled from a man in his late teens or twenties in good health and CMV-seronegative.

The rearrangement uses TRBV21-1 and TRBJ2-1; TRBD2 reflects the table's D call only, with no check against the DNA. TRBV21-1 is given as a pseudogene. The CDR3 totals 15 residues. Here the CDR3 reads CASSSRGTSCDEQFF. The CDR3 nucleotides read TGTGCCAGCAGCTCAAGGGGGACTAGTTGCGATGAGCAGTTCTTC.

This clone was counted a single time. The chain uses TRBV10-3 and TRBJ1-2, with D possibly matching TRBD1 (6 bases). The CDR3 is 15 amino acids. Trimming removed 3 bases at V and 8 bases at J, with 19 bases between. CDR1 and CDR2 from the germline V gene are ENHRY and SYGVKD. The CDR3 bases are TGTGCCATCAGTGACCCTGGACAGATACGTTTAGGCTACACCTTC. Translating it yields CAISDPGQIRLGYTF.

As concerns this clone: The sample holds other DNA sequences that translate to the same CDR3. V and J are TRBV19 and TRBJ1-1; D is unclear. The CDR3 consists of 14 residues. The germline V gene encodes CDR1 LNHDA and CDR2 SQIVND (reference sequence). Trimming shortened V by 2 bases and J by 1 base, and 8 bases separated the two germline ends. CDR3 loop: CASSILGGNTEAFF. The CDR3, as DNA: TGTGCCAGTAGTATACTCGGAGGGAACACTGAAGCTTTCTTT.

This clone has just a few counts. The chain uses TRBV9 and TRBJ2-7; 7 nucleotides agree with TRBD1. CDR1 and CDR2 (germline): SGDLS, YYNGEE. The CDR3 is made up of 14 amino acids. J gave up 3 bases and V 0 bases, and 3 bases lay outside the gene matches. In nucleotides, the CDR3 is TGTGCCAGCAGCGTAGGGGGACAGCACTACGAGCAGTACTTC. Its translation is CASSVGGQHYEQYF.

The rearrangement joins TRBV4-2 to TRBJ2-7; D unresolved. Germline-derived CDR1 and CDR2 are LGHNA and YNFKEQ. Trimming left V 1 base short and J 2 bases short, with 6 bases between. This CDR3 is built from 13 residues. CDR3 amino acids: CASSQVATYEQYF. For the CDR3, the DNA is TGTGCCAGCAGCCAAGTGGCCACCTACGAGCAGTACTTC.

The J gene is TRBJ2-7, the V gene TRBV15; TRBD1 matches at 7 bases. Germline CDR1 LNHNV, CDR2 YYDKDF (reference sequence). V shed 6 bases, J shed 2 bases, and the junction held 1 base outside the gene matches. This CDR3 comprises 12 residues. In DNA, the CDR3 is TGTGCCACCAGACAGGGGCCCTACGAGCAGTACTTC. It encodes CATRQGPYEQYF.

V usage is TRBV6-4 and J usage is TRBJ2-3; 7 nucleotides agree with TRBD1. CDR3 length: 15 amino acids. In germline, CDR1 is MRHNA, CDR2 SNTAGT. J gave up 0 bases and V 3 bases, and 3 bases lay outside the gene matches. CDR3 protein: CASSERTGSTDTQYF. In nucleotides, the CDR3 is TGTGCCAGCAGTGAGAGGACAGGCAGCACAGATACGCAGTATTTT.

The sample holds one count of this clone. This chain connects TRBV19 to TRBJ2-7; 8 nucleotides agree with TRBD1. The J segment lost 5 bases and the V segment lost 1 base, leaving 4 bases of the junction unmatched. CDR1 and CDR2 from the germline V gene are LNHDA and SQIVND (reference sequence). The length of the CDR3 is 14 residues. CDR3 amino acids: CASSIGTGSDEQYF. The CDR3, as DNA: TGTGCCAGTAGTATAGGGACAGGGTCGGACGAGCAGTACTTC.

By sample fraction, this clone is medium-sized (0.01 to 0.1%). This sequence joins TRBV19 and TRBJ1-1, with 8 bases that match TRBD1. CDR3 length equals 17 residues. V lost 1 base, J lost 6 bases, and 13 bases stayed unmatched. CDR1 LNHDA and CDR2 SQIVND come from the germline V gene (reference sequence). CDR3 loop: CASSIARPGTGLAEAFF. In nucleotides, the CDR3 is TGTGCCAGTAGTATAGCTAGGCCGGGGACAGGTTTGGCTGAAGCTTTCTTT.

The chain is built from TRBV10-3 and TRBJ1-2; D gene unclear. CDR3 length: 13 amino acids. Germline V gene data show CDR1 as ENHRY and CDR2 as SYGVKD. V was shortened by 4 bases and J by 8 bases, with 14 bases between the two germline ends. This chain's CDR3 is CAISGVSGGGYTF. CDR3 DNA sequence: TGTGCCATCAGTGGGGTTTCCGGAGGGGGCTACACCTTC.

V gene TRBV29-1 combines with J gene TRBJ1-2; 8 bases are a match to TRBD1. Germline CDR1 is SQVTM and CDR2 is ANQGSEA. V shed 4 bases and J 4 bases; nucleotides not matched to a gene: 5. The CDR3 is 13 amino acids. CDR3 DNA sequence: TGCAGCGTTGGGGGGACAGGAATCTATGGCTACACCTTC. Residues: CSVGGTGIYGYTF.

The rearrangement links TRBV6-1 to TRBJ2-7; a possible D gene is TRBD2 (7 bases). Between the trimmed V and J ends, which lost 0 bases and 1 base, there was a span of 19 bases. Germline CDR1 and CDR2: MNHNS and SASEGT. This CDR3 is 18 amino acids long. CDR3 DNA: TGTGCCAGCAGTGAAGCGGTGTCAGGCGGGGGCGCGTCCTACGAGCAGTACTTC. It encodes CASSEAVSGGGASYEQYF.

V and J are TRBV5-1 and TRBJ2-7; 10 positions match TRBD1. From germline, CDR1 is SGHRS and CDR2 YFSETQ. The CDR3 spans 15 residues. V was pared by 0 bases and J by 5 bases, with 5 bases of the junction left unmatched. CDR3 in DNA: TGCGCCAGCAGCTTGGCGGGACAGGGGCAGAACGAGCAGTACTTC. Protein product: CASSLAGQGQNEQYF.

V and J are TRBV5-1 and TRBJ2-5, with 8 bases matching TRBD1. The CDR3 has 14 amino acids. V was clipped by 4 bases and J by 1 base; unmatched bases: 3. Germline-derived CDR1 and CDR2 are SGHRS and YFSETQ. Here the CDR3 DNA reads TGCGCCAGCAGCGTAACAGGGGGCCAAGAGACCCAGTACTTC. Its protein product is CASSVTGGQETQYF. Filled out from reference TRBV5-1 and TRBJ2-5, the complete variable domain reads KAGVTQTPRYLIKTRGQQVTLSCSPISGHRSVSWYQQTPGQGLQFLFEYFSETQRNKGNFPGRFSGRQFSNSRSEMNVSTLELGDSALYLCASSVTGGQETQYFGPGTRLLVL.

This chain joins TRBV9 and TRBJ1-6, with a tentative D call TRBD1 (5 bases). Trimming took off 0 bases at V and 10 bases at J, with 14 bases between the two ends. Germline CDR1 and CDR2: SGDLS and YYNGEE. The length of the CDR3 is 15 residues. CDR3 sequence: CASSVADSLGSPLHF. CDR3 bases: TGTGCCAGCAGCGTAGCCGACAGCCTCGGATCACCCCTCCACTTT. Together with reference TRBV9 and TRBJ1-6, the CDR3 gives the full variable domain: DSGVTQTPKHLITATGQRVTLRCSPRSGDLSVYWYQQSLDQGLQFLIQYYNGEERAKGNILERFSAQQFPDLHSELNLSSLELGDSALYFCASSVADSLGSPLHFGNGTRLTVT.

V gene TRBV5-4 combines with J gene TRBJ2-2, with 12 bases that match TRBD2. Germline values: CDR1 SGHNT, CDR2 YYREEE (reference sequence). This CDR3 has 17 amino acids. J was trimmed by 0 bases and V by 0 bases; bases with no gene match: 0. The CDR3, as DNA: TGTGCCAGCAGCTTGGCTAGCGGGGGGGCGAACACCGGGGAGCTGTTTTTT. Translating it yields CASSLASGGANTGELFF.

The rearrangement uses TRBV7-8 and TRBJ2-5; D gene ambiguous. The J call could be wrong; TRBJ2-7 is a better fit for the DNA end. This CDR3 region has 13 residues. Germline V gene lookup returns CDR1 SGHVS and CDR2 FQNEAQ. The CDR3 sequence: CASRATRMGEQYF. The CDR3 DNA is TGTGCCAGCAGAGCCACCCGTATGGGCGAGCAGTACTTC.

V usage is TRBV7-3 and J usage is TRBJ1-1, with D possibly being TRBD1 (6 bases). The V gene lost 2 bases and the J gene lost 0 bases, with 7 bases spanning the gap. The CDR3 is 14 residues long. Germline V gene sequence: CDR1 SGHTA, CDR2 FQGTGA. The CDR3 is CASSLAGVNTEAFF. CDR3 coding DNA: TGTGCCAGCAGCTTAGCAGGGGTGAACACTGAAGCTTTCTTT. Full variable domain (missing parts from reference TRBV7-3 and TRBJ1-1): GAGVSQTPSNKVTEKGKYVELRCDPISGHTALYWYRQSLGQGPEFLIYFQGTGAADDSGLPNDRFFAVRPEGSVSTLKIQRTERGDSAVYLCASSLAGVNTEAFFGQGTRLTVV.

The rearrangement links TRBV18 to TRBJ2-3, with 9 bases that match TRBD2. The ends lost 3 bases at V and 3 bases at J; junction bases unmatched: 19. Germline-derived CDR1 and CDR2 are KGHSH and LQKENI. This CDR3 is built from 20 residues. DNA of the CDR3: TGTGCCAGCTCACCTCTTGAGGGGGGCGGTGGCGGGGGGGCAACAGATACGCAGTATTTT. Translated: CASSPLEGGGGGGATDTQYF.

The chain has TRBV28 and TRBJ2-3, with a possible D match to TRBD1 (5 bases). The CDR3 consists of 13 residues. CDR1 and CDR2 (germline): MDHEN, SYDVKM. With 6 bases removed from V and 3 bases from J, the gap between germline ends came to 10 bases. In DNA form, the CDR3 reads TGTGCCAGCAGGGGGCCCCGGACAGATACGCAGTATTTT. As protein: CASRGPRTDTQYF.

This clone was counted only a few times. V and J are TRBV19 and TRBJ1-5; TRBD1 agrees at 9 bases. V lost 3 bases to trimming and J lost 7 bases; unmatched junction nucleotides: 13. The CDR3 extends over 17 amino acids. Germline CDR1 reads LNHDA; CDR2 reads SQIVND (reference sequence). CDR3 amino acids: CASSMVVTGGNKQPQHF. The CDR3 DNA sequence: TGTGCCAGTAGTATGGTAGTGACAGGGGGGAATAAGCAGCCCCAGCATTTT.

The chain has TRBV19 and TRBJ2-3, with a weak D call TRBD2 (7 bases). Deletions cut 3 bases from V and 6 bases from J, with 16 bases between. This CDR3 has 15 amino acids. CDR1 is LNHDA and CDR2 is SQIVND in the germline V gene (reference sequence). The DNA for the CDR3 is TGTGCCAGTAGTATCTCGCGGGGGCCGTGGGATACGCAGTATTTT. Its translation is CASSISRGPWDTQYF.